This TCR beta chain was sequenced during a study of vaccination and CD4 T cells after COVID-19. In the study overall: Researchers treated cells with overlapping spike peptides taken from SARS-CoV-2, HCoV-NL63, HCoV-OC43 and HCoV-229E. Treatment of control cultures consisted of a CEFX pool, an HIV-1 Nef pool, or no peptide. Regarding the study as a whole: Only relatively few convalescent patients were studied, and early post-infection timepoints were not analyzed.

V was trimmed by 6 bases and J by 4 bases, leaving 16 bases between them. Germline CDR1 is SNHLY and CDR2 is FYNNEI. This CDR3 has 15 amino acids. The Oncomine TCR Beta short-read assay sequenced DNA from cultured CD4+ T cells. Each CDR3 protein is one row after TCRdb ran MiXCR on the PCR reads. The data show thousands of distinct CDR3 sequences, with 34% seen just once and approximately 33% held by the top ten. With regard to this clonotype: Its matching antigen is unknown.

The treatment is: approximately 9-day PBMC culture with coronavirus spike peptide pools or control peptides (ViraFEST assay). V gene TRBV2 combines with J gene TRBJ2-1, with no clear D. This receptor was identified in a human donor who had recovered from COVID-19. The sequences come from CD4+ T cells from blood, cultured in vitro, collected after SARS-CoV-2 vaccination. Here the CDR3 DNA reads TGTGCCAGCAGCCCCCCCAGAGGAGCTTACAATGAGCAGTTCTTC. Amino acids: CASSPPRGAYNEQFF.